These 10 T cell receptor beta chains share one sample of origin, sequenced in a study of blood T cells in healthy people across ages. With a J-beta primer mix and a sample-barcoded 5' primer, a second PCR ran about 7 to 12 cycles. TCRdb reprocessed the 5' RACE reads via MiXCR and lists one record per CDR3 protein. The sample includes approximately 690,000 distinct CDR3 sequences, roughly two fifths of them seen just once. Sequencing was carried out using blood. The receptors were gathered from an elderly man in good health.

The gene calls are TRBV27 and TRBJ2-1, with 8 nucleotides matching TRBD1. CDR1 and CDR2 (germline): MNHEY, SMNVEV (reference sequence). The ends lost 7 bases at V and 4 bases at J; junction bases unmatched: 12. The CDR3 covers 16 residues. CDR3 protein: CASTIKTGASYNEQFF. CDR3 sequence (DNA): TGTGCCAGCACCATAAAGACAGGGGCCTCTTACAATGAGCAGTTCTTC.

V is TRBV5-1 and J is TRBJ1-1, with D unclear. CDR1 is SGHRS and CDR2 is YFSETQ in the germline V gene. V lost 0 bases and J lost 0, with 3 bases in between. This CDR3 region has 13 residues. CDR3 sequence reads: CASSLVMNTEAFF. DNA for the CDR3: TGCGCCAGCAGCTTGGTGATGAACACTGAAGCTTTCTTT.

CDR3 coding DNA: TGTGCCAGCAGCTTAGCGGTGGAAGGGGGCGAGCAGTACTTC. It yields the protein CASSLAVEGGEQYF. The chain employs TRBV7-9 and TRBJ2-5; tentatively, D is TRBD1 (6 bases). The better agreement between TRBJ2-7 and the DNA end casts doubt on the J call. Germline CDR1 is SEHNR and CDR2 is FQNEAQ (reference sequence). The CDR3 extends over 14 amino acids.

The sample holds a few counts of this clonotype. J is TRBJ1-4 and V is TRBV12-3 or TRBV12-4, with D unresolved. The CDR3 runs to 14 residues. Deletions cut 3 bases from V and 7 bases from J, with 12 bases between. The CDR3 bases are TGTGCCAGCAGTTTCCCGGGGAGGGCTGAAAAACTGTTTTTT. Protein product: CASSFPGRAEKLFF.

Ten or more counts support this clonotype. The chain combines TRBV29-1 with TRBJ2-3; 7 nucleotides align to TRBD2. V was clipped by 1 base and J by 0 bases; unmatched bases: 1. The CDR3 is 14 residues long. CDR1 and CDR2 (germline): SQVTM, ANQGSEA. The CDR3 spells CSVEGGRSTDTQYF. CDR3 DNA sequence: TGCAGCGTTGAAGGCGGGAGAAGCACAGATACGCAGTATTTT.

This clonotype has only a few counts. The chain recombines TRBV6-2 or TRBV6-3 with TRBJ2-1; perhaps TRBD2 as D (7 bases). The CDR3 spans 18 residues. The V and J ends lost 3 bases and 0 bases respectively, with 18 bases between them. Germline V gene sequence: CDR1 MNHEY, CDR2 SVGEGT. CDR3 loop: CASSYPPKGGSSYNEQFF. The CDR3 region has the DNA TGTGCCAGCAGTTATCCCCCGAAGGGGGGGTCCTCCTACAATGAGCAGTTCTTC.

This clonotype was seen at least ten times. The gene calls are TRBV4-3 and TRBJ2-3; D call uncertain. Trimming removed 1 base from V and 0 bases from J, with 8 bases in between. The CDR3 is 15 residues long. Germline assignment: CDR1 LGHNA and CDR2 YSLEER. CDR3: CASSQVFSSTDTQYF. CDR3 DNA: TGCGCCAGCAGCCAAGTTTTTTCGAGCACAGATACGCAGTATTTT.

The rearrangement uses TRBV6-1 and TRBJ2-1; D might be TRBD1 (6 bases). Deletions cut 1 base from V and 0 bases from J, with 13 bases between. The CDR3 spans 17 residues. Per the germline V gene, CDR1 is MNHNS and CDR2 is SASEGT. CDR3: CASSEDSGTNSYNEQFF. In DNA, the CDR3 is TGTGCCAGCAGTGAAGATTCCGGGACAAACTCCTACAATGAGCAGTTCTTC.

This clonotype was counted a few times. This chain uses TRBV20-1 with TRBJ2-7; D ambiguous. The CDR3 has 15 residues. Germline CDR1 reads DFQATT; CDR2 reads SNEGSKA (reference sequence). Trimming left V 1 base short and J 3 bases short, with 16 bases between. The DNA of the CDR3 is TGCAGTGCTAGAGGATCAGCTAGATTGGGCTACGAGCAGTACTTC. It yields the protein CSARGSARLGYEQYF.

This clonotype has ten or more counts. One base away lies a much larger clone, so this may be a sequencing read error. The CDR3 nucleotides read TGTGCCAGCAGGGCAGGGGGAACCTACAATGAGCAGTTCTTC. Protein: CASRAGGTYNEQFF. The chain is built from TRBV6-1 and TRBJ2-1; TRBD1 agrees at 7 bases. CDR1 is MNHNS, CDR2 SASEGT, per germline. V dropped 6 bases and J dropped 2; count of bases not matched to a gene: 4. The CDR3 loop spans 14 amino acids.